One sample yielded the 27 T cell receptor beta chains listed below, sequenced in a study of blood T cells in healthy people across ages. A second PCR, run for about 7 to 11 cycles, used a sample-barcoded 5' primer plus a J-beta primer mix. In TCRdb, the 5' RACE reads were re-called with MiXCR into one record per CDR3 protein. Of about 290,000 distinct CDR3 sequences listed, roughly 27% are singletons. Sample: blood. All receptors derive from a woman aged 65 to 85 in good health.

This clonotype was counted between two and nine times. The rearrangement links TRBV6-5 to TRBJ1-2; tentative D call: TRBD1 (6 bases). Germline V gene sequence: CDR1 MNHEY, CDR2 SVGAGI. This CDR3 comprises 14 residues. Trimming shortened V by 6 bases and J by 4 bases, and 15 bases separated the two germline ends. The CDR3 reads CASSRAGAGYGYTF. The CDR3 DNA is TGTGCCAGCAGCCGCGCGGGGGCAGGCTATGGCTACACCTTC.

This clonotype was found once. The CDR3 nucleotides are TGTGCCAGCAAGCGGGAGTTTAGCGGGGAGCTGTTTTTT. Its protein product is CASKREFSGELFF. The rearrangement joins TRBV27 to TRBJ2-2; 8 nucleotides match TRBD2. Trimming cost V 7 bases and J 7 bases; bases outside gene matches: 5. The CDR3 contains 13 residues. Germline CDR1 reads MNHEY; CDR2 reads SMNVEV (reference sequence).

The V call is TRBV28, the J call TRBJ1-2, with D maybe TRBD1 (5 bases). V was shortened by 1 base and J by 5 bases, with 8 bases between the two germline ends. The CDR3 totals 13 residues. The germline V gene encodes CDR1 MDHEN and CDR2 SYDVKM. The CDR3 DNA reads TGTGCCAGCAGTTTATCGACAGCTTATGGCTACACCTTC. Amino acids: CASSLSTAYGYTF.

The chain has TRBV20-1 and TRBJ2-1, with D possibly being TRBD1 or TRBD2 (5 bases each). CDR1 and CDR2 from the germline V gene are DFQATT and SNEGSKA (reference sequence). This CDR3 region has 13 residues. Here the CDR3 DNA reads TGCAGCAAGGGACCAGCAACCTACAATGAGCAGTTCTTC. Translation: CSKGPATYNEQFF.

The V call is TRBV20-1, the J call TRBJ1-4, with TRBD1 as a possible D gene (6 bases). The CDR3 is 14 amino acids. CDR1 is DFQATT, CDR2 SNEGSKA, per germline (reference sequence). Trimming stripped 3 bases from V and 8 bases from J, with 16 bases between. The DNA of the CDR3 is TGCAGTGCTAGGGGCAGGGGAGGACAAGAAAAACTGTTTTTT. Its protein product is CSARGRGGQEKLFF.

There are a few counts of this clonotype. V and J are TRBV27 and TRBJ1-2, with TRBD1 matching over 9 bases. CDR3 length: 15 residues. Germline assignment: CDR1 MNHEY and CDR2 SMNVEV (reference sequence). V lost 6 bases to trimming and J lost 8 bases; unmatched junction nucleotides: 13. CDR3: CASSSAGTGHGGYTF. The CDR3 DNA follows: TGTGCCAGCAGCTCTGCCGGGACAGGGCATGGGGGCTACACCTTC.

This clonotype showed up many times. V is TRBV7-2 and J is TRBJ1-1; possible D gene TRBD1, 5 bases. V was trimmed by 2 bases and J by 1 base, leaving 8 bases between them. The CDR3 consists of 14 residues. Germline V lookup: CDR1 SGHTA, CDR2 FQGNSA. CDR3 in amino acids: CASSLWGRNTEAFF. As DNA, the CDR3 is TGTGCCAGCAGCTTATGGGGACGGAACACTGAAGCTTTCTTT.

This clonotype was recorded a few times. The V call is TRBV28, the J call TRBJ2-5; 7 bases are shared with TRBD2. CDR3 size: 15 residues. Per the germline V gene, CDR1 is MDHEN and CDR2 is SYDVKM. With 2 bases clipped from V and 2 bases from J, the junction kept 5 bases outside the gene matches. The CDR3 bases are TGTGCCAGCAGTTTAGCGGGAGCTCTGCAAGAGACCCAGTACTTC. This sequence encodes CASSLAGALQETQYF.

J is TRBJ1-3 and V is TRBV6-1; D is perhaps TRBD1 (5 bases). The CDR3 has 13 residues. Germline values: CDR1 MNHNS, CDR2 SASEGT. Trimming stripped 3 bases from V and 4 bases from J, with 7 bases between. CDR3 nucleotide sequence: TGTGCCAGCAGTGAGTCAGGGGGAAACACCATATATTTT. It translates to CASSESGGNTIYF.

This clonotype was seen ten or more times. The rearrangement joins TRBV15 to TRBJ2-5; D is perhaps TRBD1 (5 bases). From germline, CDR1 is LNHNV and CDR2 YYDKDF (reference sequence). This CDR3 is 15 amino acids long. Trimming shortened V by 0 bases and J by 4 bases, and 12 bases separated the two germline ends. CDR3 loop: CATSREGEVVETQYF. The CDR3 nucleotides are TGTGCCACCAGCAGAGAAGGGGAAGTGGTAGAGACCCAGTACTTC.

This clonotype was seen more than once but under ten times. The chain links TRBV15 to TRBJ2-5; unclear D gene. Per the germline V gene, CDR1 is LNHNV and CDR2 is YYDKDF (reference sequence). This CDR3 is 12 amino acids long. V dropped 8 bases and J dropped 1 base, with 8 bases sitting between them. For the CDR3, the DNA is TGTGCCACCGCCGTCGTCCAAGAGACCCAGTACTTC. Encoded protein: CATAVVQETQYF.

This clonotype was observed many times. The chain couples TRBV28 to TRBJ2-7; 8 positions agree with TRBD2. The CDR3 length is 15 residues. The V gene's germline CDR1 is MDHEN and CDR2 SYDVKM. The junction had 7 bases not matched to a gene; V was cut back by 6 bases and J by 0 bases. The CDR3 protein is CASRLRLANSYEQYF. The CDR3 bases are TGTGCCAGCAGGCTCAGACTAGCGAACTCCTACGAGCAGTACTTC.

This clonotype was picked up a small number of times. This rearrangement joins TRBV29-1 to TRBJ2-7; no clear D gene. V was clipped by 3 bases and J by 0 bases, with 3 bases between them. CDR1 and CDR2 (germline): SQVTM, ANQGSEA. CDR3 length equals 11 residues. The chain's CDR3 is CSVDTSYEQYF. In nucleotides, the CDR3 is TGCAGCGTTGACACCTCCTACGAGCAGTACTTC.

This clonotype was recorded many times. The J gene is TRBJ2-4, the V gene TRBV3-1; TRBD2 matches 9 bases. Germline V CDR1 and CDR2: LGHDT, YNNKEL (reference sequence). The CDR3 is made up of 17 amino acids. With 2 bases clipped from V and 12 bases from J, the junction kept 17 bases outside the gene matches. In DNA form, the CDR3 reads TGTGCCAGCAGCCAATTAGGTGGACTAGCGACTCCTCAGCCTCAGTACTTC. Translating it yields CASSQLGGLATPQPQYF.

This clonotype has a handful of counts. The V gene is TRBV10-2, the J gene TRBJ1-1; 7 bases match TRBD1. The J segment lost 5 bases and the V segment lost 7 bases, leaving 7 bases of the junction unmatched. The CDR3 contains 13 residues. Per the germline V gene, CDR1 is WSHSY and CDR2 is SAAADI. CDR3: CASTLTGTTEAFF. In nucleotides, the CDR3 is TGCGCCAGCACTCTGACAGGGACAACTGAAGCTTTCTTT.

This chain joins TRBV20-1 and TRBJ1-6; tentative D call: TRBD1 (6 bases). The V gene lost 5 bases and the J gene lost 2 bases, with 10 bases spanning the gap. The germline V gene encodes CDR1 DFQATT and CDR2 SNEGSKA (reference sequence). CDR3 length: 14 residues. The DNA of the CDR3 is TGCAGTGCTGCACAGGGTACCTATAATTCACCCCTCCACTTT. This translates into CSAAQGTYNSPLHF.

This clonotype was seen a few times. This chain uses TRBV9 with TRBJ1-1; D gene unclear. This CDR3 spans 14 amino acids. V lost 6 bases, J lost 1 base, and 13 bases lay in between. Looked up from germline, CDR1 is SGDLS and CDR2 is YYNGEE. CDR3 nucleotides: TGTGCCAGCAATTCCGGAAACCCGAACACTGAAGCTTTCTTT. It specifies CASNSGNPNTEAFF. Based on the CDR3 plus reference TRBV9 and TRBJ1-1, the full variable domain is DSGVTQTPKHLITATGQRVTLRCSPRSGDLSVYWYQQSLDQGLQFLIQYYNGEERAKGNILERFSAQQFPDLHSELNLSSLELGDSALYFCASNSGNPNTEAFFGQGTRLTVV.

This clonotype has just a few counts. The chain uses TRBV4-3 and TRBJ1-3; no definite D call. The V end was cut by 0 bases, the J end by 0 bases, with 6 bases between. Germline V gene sequence: CDR1 LGHNA, CDR2 YSLEER. This CDR3 has 15 amino acids. The CDR3 spells CASSQEVASGNTIYF. CDR3 in DNA: TGCGCCAGCAGCCAAGAAGTAGCCTCTGGAAACACCATATATTTT.

This clonotype was seen a few times. This rearrangement joins TRBV7-2 to TRBJ2-4, with 13 nucleotides matching TRBD2. Germline trimming cut 3 bases from V and 1 base from J; bases unmatched to any gene: 6. The CDR3 totals 18 residues. Germline V lookup: CDR1 SGHTA, CDR2 FQGNSA. CDR3: CASSFELAGGRAKNIQYF. CDR3 sequence (DNA): TGTGCCAGCAGCTTCGAACTAGCGGGGGGGAGGGCCAAAAACATTCAGTACTTC.

The rearrangement uses TRBV11-2 and TRBJ2-3, with D hard to call. The CDR3 extends over 15 amino acids. Germline CDR1 and CDR2: SGHAT and FQNNGV. V was clipped by 2 bases and J by 2 bases, with 11 bases between them. The CDR3 DNA reads as TGTGCCAGCAGCTTATTGCGATTAGTCACAGATACGCAGTATTTT. This encodes CASSLLRLVTDTQYF.

This chain connects TRBV6-1 to TRBJ1-4; D unclear. Per germline, CDR1 MNHNS and CDR2 SASEGT. The CDR3 extends over 13 amino acids. The V end was cut by 5 bases, the J end by 6 bases, with 10 bases between. Here the CDR3 DNA reads TGTGCCAGCAGTTTCCGGGAGTATGAAAAACTGTTTTTT. Its protein product is CASSFREYEKLFF.

This sequence joins TRBV5-1 and TRBJ2-5, with 7 bases matching TRBD2. Trimming at V came to 2 bases and at J to 1 base, leaving 5 bases not matched to a gene. Germline lookup yields CDR1 SGHRS and CDR2 YFSETQ. CDR3 length: 15 residues. This CDR3 is CASSFPSGFQETQYF. CDR3 in DNA: TGCGCCAGCAGCTTCCCTAGCGGATTCCAAGAGACCCAGTACTTC.

The chain combines TRBV6-5 with TRBJ2-3, with 9 bases identical to TRBD1. The J segment lost 0 bases and the V segment lost 6 bases, leaving 4 bases of the junction unmatched. The CDR3 is 15 residues long. Germline V gene lookup returns CDR1 MNHEY and CDR2 SVGAGI. In DNA form, the CDR3 reads TGTGCCAGCAGACTGGACAGGGGTAGCACAGATACGCAGTATTTT. It yields the protein CASRLDRGSTDTQYF.

This chain's CDR3 is CASTEGISGANVLTF. As DNA, the CDR3 is TGCGCCAGCACGGAAGGGATCTCTGGGGCCAACGTCCTGACTTTC. The chain recombines TRBV5-1 with TRBJ2-6; no firm D call. The CDR3 is 15 residues long. Per germline, CDR1 SGHRS and CDR2 YFSETQ. The V end was cut by 6 bases, the J end by 0 bases, with 10 bases between.

This clonotype was found a few times. The rearrangement uses TRBV7-2 and TRBJ2-1; 13 bases are a match to TRBD2. Germline CDR1 and CDR2: SGHTA and FQGNSA. V was clipped by 8 bases and J by 10 bases; unmatched bases: 14. CDR3 length equals 16 residues. The CDR3 coding sequence is TGTGCCAGCGACGCACGACGGGGACTAGCGGGATGCGAGCAGTTCTTC. Translated: CASDARRGLAGCEQFF.

The sample holds many counts of this clonotype. The chain carries TRBV5-1 and TRBJ2-5, with 8 bases aligning to TRBD1. The CDR3 covers 15 residues. After removal of 7 bases from V and 5 bases from J, the junction contained 13 bases not matched to a gene. CDR1 is SGHRS, CDR2 YFSETQ, per germline. CDR3 amino acids: CASSLGDRRPETQYF. The CDR3 DNA is TGCGCCAGCTCACTAGGGGACAGGAGGCCCGAGACCCAGTACTTC.

This clonotype was picked up a small number of times. The V and J genes are TRBV20-1 and TRBJ2-3; 16 bases match TRBD2. The germline V gene has CDR1 DFQATT and CDR2 SNEGSKA (reference sequence). The CDR3 has 19 residues. The junction had 12 bases not matched to a gene; V was cut back by 2 bases and J by 4 bases. The CDR3 region has the DNA TGCAGTGCTAGATCGGGACTAGCGGGAGGGACTCAGAGGTCAGATACGCAGTATTTT. This translates into CSARSGLAGGTQRSDTQYF.